The clone carrying this TCR beta chain has ten or more counts. Its antigen remains unidentified. Trimming left V 0 bases short and J 9 bases short, with 10 bases between. The CDR3 consists of 13 residues. Germline V gene data show CDR1 as SGHRS and CDR2 as YFSETQ. This sample was taken from a study of T-cell reconstitution after alpha-beta-depleted transplantation in children. The study's findings and limits: Recipient T cells and thymic progenitors that survived gave rise to the high TCRbeta diversity observed at day 60 in some patients. Several hundred graft clones that had expanded were reportedly the source of alpha-beta T cells about two months after transplant. It was newly produced T cells that mostly accounted for T-cell counts and diversity one year after transplant.

TCRbeta library construction was performed incorporating unique molecular identifiers. One entry per CDR3 protein, called by TCRdb with MiXCR from the PCR reads. The sample contains about 280,000 distinct CDR3 sequences, 11% of which appear only once. V is TRBV5-1 and J is TRBJ2-1; no clear D gene. The sequence came from a male patient between 2 and 15 years old who had a stem cell transplant for chronic granulomatous disease, so the T cells may come from the graft donor. The material sequenced was peripheral blood, taken 180 days after TCRalphabeta/CD19-depleted stem cell transplant. The chain's CDR3 is CASSLGGPIEQFF. The CDR3 DNA is TGCGCCAGCAGCTTGGGAGGACCCATTGAGCAGTTCTTC.